The entry below gives a single T cell receptor (beta chain) sequence along with its context. Its antigen remains unidentified. The data are from a study of vaccination and CD4 T cells after COVID-19. About the research overall: Sampling post-COVID took place a median about 95 days after diagnosis (range 35 to 161). The cells in question were stimulated using overlapping spike peptides derived from SARS-CoV-2, HCoV-NL63, HCoV-OC43 and HCoV-229E. In the control cultures, a CEFX pool, an HIV-1 Nef pool, or no peptide was supplied. Study-level points and caveats: Spike mono-reactivity was found in 304 of 307 vaccine-specific clones from convalescent patients.

The Oncomine TCR Beta short-read assay sequenced DNA from cultured CD4+ T cells. TCRdb fed the PCR reads into MiXCR, producing one record per CDR3 protein. The sample records around 18,000 distinct CDR3 sequences, 53% being singletons. Noted treatment: approximately nine-day PBMC culture with coronavirus spike peptide pools or control peptides (ViraFEST assay). The starting material was CD4+ T cells from blood, cultured in vitro, obtained before SARS-CoV-2 vaccination. The source is a human donor who had recovered from COVID-19.

The CDR3 DNA follows: TGTGCCAGCAGTGACGGGAGCTCCTACAATGAGCAGTTCTTC. It yields the protein CASSDGSSYNEQFF. The chain links TRBV6-4 to TRBJ2-1; TRBD2 might be the D (5 bases). CDR1 is MRHNA, CDR2 SNTAGT, per germline. Trimming shortened V by 2 bases and J by 0 bases, and 5 bases separated the two germline ends. The CDR3 has 14 residues.